These T cell receptor beta chains were read from a single sample in a study of CD8+ T cells in alopecia areata. Some clones are missing from TCRdb's copy, which holds only in-frame ones; the method was immunoSEQ multiplex PCR. This table has over 100,000 clones, roughly 50% appearing once. This material consisted of CD8+ T cells sorted from blood, taken at week 0. Receptors originate from a human donor with alopecia areata. Each CDR3 is given with its conserved first and last residue. The D gene is left open where the match is weak. A clone size is listed for some rows: how often the clone was seen (once, few, many), or a class if it is expanded.

v_gene	d_gene	j_gene	abundance	CDR3aa	CDR3nt
TRBV28	NA	TRBJ2-1	NA	CASRITRLSYNEQFF	TGTGCCAGCAGAATAACCAGACTCTCCTACAATGAGCAGTTCTTC
TRBV25-1	TRBD2	TRBJ2-7	NA	CASGFPGGFNEQYF	TGTGCCAGCGGCTTTCCGGGGGGGTTCAACGAGCAGTACTTC
TRBV29-1	NA	TRBJ2-7	NA	CSVGAENSYEQYF	TGCAGCGTTGGGGCAGAAAATTCCTACGAGCAGTACTTC
TRBV5-6	TRBD1	TRBJ1-5	few	CASSLRTGGRQPQHF	TGTGCCAGCAGCCTTCGGACAGGGGGCAGGCAGCCCCAGCATTTT
TRBV4-3	TRBD2	TRBJ2-3	NA	CASSQELTGTRGADTQYF	TGCGCCAGCAGCCAAGAGCTCACCGGGACTAGAGGAGCAGATACGCAGTATTTT
TRBV7-9	NA	TRBJ2-7	NA	CASSFGGSYEQYF	TGTGCCAGCAGCTTTGGCGGCAGCTACGAGCAGTACTTC
TRBV27	NA	TRBJ2-1	once	CASSRGNEQFF	TGTGCCAGCAGTCGAGGCAATGAGCAGTTCTTC
TRBV30	NA	TRBJ2-3	NA	CAWSLSTDTQYF	TGTGCCTGGAGTCTCAGCACAGATACGCAGTATTTT
TRBV29-1	TRBD2	TRBJ2-3	NA	CSVEGTSGHTDTQYF	TGCAGCGTTGAAGGGACTAGCGGCCACACAGATACGCAGTATTTT
TRBV10-3	NA	TRBJ2-1	few	CAISSDYNEQFF	TGTGCCATCAGCTCCGATTACAATGAGCAGTTCTTC
TRBV19	TRBD1	TRBJ1-5	few	CASGTGGNQPQHF	TGTGCCAGCGGGACAGGGGGAAATCAGCCCCAGCATTTT
TRBV2	NA	TRBJ2-2	few	CASSRAKGELFF	TGTGCCAGCAGTCGGGCCAAGGGGGAGCTGTTTTTT
TRBV28	TRBD1	TRBJ2-5	once	CASSFRDRAYQETQYF	TGTGCCAGCAGTTTCCGGGACAGGGCGTACCAAGAGACCCAGTACTTC
TRBV27	NA	TRBJ1-5	NA	CASSLLGSRGNQPQHF	TGTGCCAGCAGTTTATTGGGCAGCCGAGGCAATCAGCCCCAGCATTTT
TRBV5-6	NA	TRBJ2-5	once	CASSLKGDFWDGDQYF	TGTGCCAGCAGCTTGAAGGGGGACTTCTGGGATGGGGACCAGTACTTC
TRBV27	TRBD2	TRBJ2-3	NA	CASSPRRAGGQDTQYF	TGTGCCAGCAGTCCCCGAAGAGCGGGGGGCCAAGATACGCAGTATTTT
TRBV6-5	TRBD1	TRBJ1-1	NA	CASSVQGANTEAFF	TGTGCCAGCAGTGTACAGGGGGCAAACACTGAAGCTTTCTTT
TRBV7-7	NA	TRBJ2-3	NA	CASSFERLLSGTDTQYF	TGTGCTAGCAGCTTCGAACGACTTCTTTCCGGCACAGATACGCAGTATTTT
TRBV6-5	NA	TRBJ1-6	NA	CASKGIPYNSPLHF	TGTGCCAGCAAGGGGATCCCCTATAATTCACCCCTCCACTTT
TRBV4-2	TRBD1	TRBJ1-1	once	CASSLMDRLNTEAFF	TGTGCCAGCAGCCTCATGGACAGGTTGAACACTGAAGCTTTCTTT
TRBV11-2	NA	TRBJ1-6	NA	CASSLGTGRFLFSPLHF	TGTGCCAGCAGCTTAGGAACGGGACGGTTTCTATTTTCACCCCTCCACTTT
TRBV4-3	TRBD2	TRBJ2-1	NA	CASSQAAGLAGLQDEQFF	TGCGCCAGCAGCCAAGCCGCTGGACTAGCGGGGCTACAGGATGAGCAGTTCTTC
TRBV4-1	NA	TRBJ2-5	NA	CASSQVEGRETQYF	TGCGCCAGCAGCCAAGTGGAGGGGAGAGAGACCCAGTACTTC
TRBV27	NA	TRBJ2-5	NA	CASSSPGRSGTQYF	TGTGCCAGCAGTTCCCCTGGGCGTTCCGGGACCCAGTACTTC
TRBV27	TRBD1	TRBJ1-2	NA	CASSLYRGQPYGYTF	TGTGCCAGCAGTTTATACAGGGGGCAACCCTATGGCTACACCTTC
TRBV6-5	NA	TRBJ2-7	NA	CASSYDLSFDYEQYF	TGTGCCAGCAGTTACGATTTGTCATTTGACTACGAGCAGTACTTC
TRBV11-2	NA	TRBJ2-5	NA	CASSTRWGGVETQYF	TGTGCCAGCAGCACGCGATGGGGGGGCGTGGAGACCCAGTACTTC
TRBV7-9	NA	TRBJ2-3	few	CASSLRDFDTQYF	TGTGCCAGCAGCTTAAGAGACTTCGATACGCAGTATTTT
TRBV29-1	NA	TRBJ2-7	NA	CSARGGSSYEQYF	TGCAGCGCCAGAGGAGGGAGCTCCTACGAGCAGTACTTC
TRBV29-1	NA	TRBJ2-7	few	CSVGMSGPSYEQYF	TGCAGCGTTGGAATGTCGGGACCCTCCTACGAGCAGTACTTC
TRBV27	NA	TRBJ1-2	few	CASSSWIRGASLDYGYTF	TGTGCCAGCAGTTCCTGGATCAGGGGAGCGAGCCTCGACTATGGCTACACCTTC
TRBV4-2	TRBD1	TRBJ2-7	NA	CASSQVSTGAYEQYF	TGTGCCAGCAGCCAAGTATCTACAGGGGCCTACGAGCAGTACTTC
TRBV9	NA	TRBJ2-7	NA	CASSVGSAYEQYF	TGTGCCAGCAGCGTAGGATCCGCGTACGAGCAGTACTTC
TRBV19	NA	TRBJ2-7	NA	CASSAGTDSGEQYF	TGTGCCAGTAGTGCTGGGACTGACTCGGGCGAGCAGTACTTC
TRBV30	NA	TRBJ2-5	NA	CAWSPYGSQETQYF	TGTGCCTGGAGCCCCTATGGGAGCCAAGAGACCCAGTACTTC
TRBV4-1	TRBD1	TRBJ1-5	NA	CASSQVRQGDQPQHF	TGCGCCAGCAGCCAAGTTAGACAGGGTGACCAGCCCCAGCATTTT
TRBV4-1	NA	TRBJ1-1	NA	CASSQSSGTEAFF	TGCGCCAGCAGCCAGAGTTCGGGCACTGAAGCTTTCTTT
TRBV29-1	NA	TRBJ2-7	NA	CSVEALEAGTTYEQYF	TGCAGCGTTGAAGCCCTGGAGGCCGGGACCACCTACGAGCAGTACTTC
TRBV7-9	NA	TRBJ1-1	NA	CASSSPTDLGNTEAFF	TGTGCCAGCAGCTCCCCTACCGATTTAGGAAACACTGAAGCTTTCTTT
TRBV27	NA	TRBJ1-6	NA	CASSLRQGSKSPPHF	TGTGCCAGCAGTTTACGGCAGGGAAGTAAGTCACCCCCCCACTTT
TRBV5-6	NA	TRBJ2-7	NA	CASSLDRGRQYF	TGTGCCAGCAGCTTGGATAGGGGCCGGCAGTACTTC
TRBV2	TRBD2	TRBJ2-7	few	CASIGTSGSYEQYF	TGTGCCAGCATCGGGACTAGCGGCTCCTACGAGCAGTACTTC
TRBV19	NA	TRBJ1-2	few	CASSSYGYTF	TGTGCCAGTAGTTCTTATGGCTACACCTTC